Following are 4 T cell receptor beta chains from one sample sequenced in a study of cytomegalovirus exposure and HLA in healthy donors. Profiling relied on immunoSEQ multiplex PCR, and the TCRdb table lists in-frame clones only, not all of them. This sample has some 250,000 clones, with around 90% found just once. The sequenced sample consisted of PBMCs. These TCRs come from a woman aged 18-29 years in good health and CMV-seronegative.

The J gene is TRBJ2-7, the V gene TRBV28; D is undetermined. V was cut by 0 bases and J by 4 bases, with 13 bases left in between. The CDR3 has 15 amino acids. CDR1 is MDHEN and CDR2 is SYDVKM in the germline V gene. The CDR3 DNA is TGTGCCAGCAGTTTATGGCAGGATAGAAGTTACGAGCAGTACTTC. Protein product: CASSLWQDRSYEQYF.

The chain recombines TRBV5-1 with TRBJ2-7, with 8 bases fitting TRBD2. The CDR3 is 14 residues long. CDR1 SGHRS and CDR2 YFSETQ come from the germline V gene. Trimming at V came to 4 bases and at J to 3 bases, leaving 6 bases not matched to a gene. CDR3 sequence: CASSPAGEDYEQYV. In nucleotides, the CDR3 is TGCGCCAGCAGCCCAGCGGGGGAGGACTACGAGCAGTACGTC.

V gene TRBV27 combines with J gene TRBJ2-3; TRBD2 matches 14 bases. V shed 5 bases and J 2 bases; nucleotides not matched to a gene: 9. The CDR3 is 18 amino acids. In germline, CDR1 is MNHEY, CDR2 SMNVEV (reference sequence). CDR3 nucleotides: TGTGCCAGCAGTGCCACCGGGACTAGCGGGGGATACACAGATACGCAGTATTTT. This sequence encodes CASSATGTSGGYTDTQYF.

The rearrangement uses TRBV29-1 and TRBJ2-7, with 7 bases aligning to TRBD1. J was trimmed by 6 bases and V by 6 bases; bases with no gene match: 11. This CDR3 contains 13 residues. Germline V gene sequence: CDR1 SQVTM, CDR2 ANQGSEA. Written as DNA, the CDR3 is TGCAGCGTCGAACGACAGGGTATGGGCGAGCAGTACTTC. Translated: CSVERQGMGEQYF.